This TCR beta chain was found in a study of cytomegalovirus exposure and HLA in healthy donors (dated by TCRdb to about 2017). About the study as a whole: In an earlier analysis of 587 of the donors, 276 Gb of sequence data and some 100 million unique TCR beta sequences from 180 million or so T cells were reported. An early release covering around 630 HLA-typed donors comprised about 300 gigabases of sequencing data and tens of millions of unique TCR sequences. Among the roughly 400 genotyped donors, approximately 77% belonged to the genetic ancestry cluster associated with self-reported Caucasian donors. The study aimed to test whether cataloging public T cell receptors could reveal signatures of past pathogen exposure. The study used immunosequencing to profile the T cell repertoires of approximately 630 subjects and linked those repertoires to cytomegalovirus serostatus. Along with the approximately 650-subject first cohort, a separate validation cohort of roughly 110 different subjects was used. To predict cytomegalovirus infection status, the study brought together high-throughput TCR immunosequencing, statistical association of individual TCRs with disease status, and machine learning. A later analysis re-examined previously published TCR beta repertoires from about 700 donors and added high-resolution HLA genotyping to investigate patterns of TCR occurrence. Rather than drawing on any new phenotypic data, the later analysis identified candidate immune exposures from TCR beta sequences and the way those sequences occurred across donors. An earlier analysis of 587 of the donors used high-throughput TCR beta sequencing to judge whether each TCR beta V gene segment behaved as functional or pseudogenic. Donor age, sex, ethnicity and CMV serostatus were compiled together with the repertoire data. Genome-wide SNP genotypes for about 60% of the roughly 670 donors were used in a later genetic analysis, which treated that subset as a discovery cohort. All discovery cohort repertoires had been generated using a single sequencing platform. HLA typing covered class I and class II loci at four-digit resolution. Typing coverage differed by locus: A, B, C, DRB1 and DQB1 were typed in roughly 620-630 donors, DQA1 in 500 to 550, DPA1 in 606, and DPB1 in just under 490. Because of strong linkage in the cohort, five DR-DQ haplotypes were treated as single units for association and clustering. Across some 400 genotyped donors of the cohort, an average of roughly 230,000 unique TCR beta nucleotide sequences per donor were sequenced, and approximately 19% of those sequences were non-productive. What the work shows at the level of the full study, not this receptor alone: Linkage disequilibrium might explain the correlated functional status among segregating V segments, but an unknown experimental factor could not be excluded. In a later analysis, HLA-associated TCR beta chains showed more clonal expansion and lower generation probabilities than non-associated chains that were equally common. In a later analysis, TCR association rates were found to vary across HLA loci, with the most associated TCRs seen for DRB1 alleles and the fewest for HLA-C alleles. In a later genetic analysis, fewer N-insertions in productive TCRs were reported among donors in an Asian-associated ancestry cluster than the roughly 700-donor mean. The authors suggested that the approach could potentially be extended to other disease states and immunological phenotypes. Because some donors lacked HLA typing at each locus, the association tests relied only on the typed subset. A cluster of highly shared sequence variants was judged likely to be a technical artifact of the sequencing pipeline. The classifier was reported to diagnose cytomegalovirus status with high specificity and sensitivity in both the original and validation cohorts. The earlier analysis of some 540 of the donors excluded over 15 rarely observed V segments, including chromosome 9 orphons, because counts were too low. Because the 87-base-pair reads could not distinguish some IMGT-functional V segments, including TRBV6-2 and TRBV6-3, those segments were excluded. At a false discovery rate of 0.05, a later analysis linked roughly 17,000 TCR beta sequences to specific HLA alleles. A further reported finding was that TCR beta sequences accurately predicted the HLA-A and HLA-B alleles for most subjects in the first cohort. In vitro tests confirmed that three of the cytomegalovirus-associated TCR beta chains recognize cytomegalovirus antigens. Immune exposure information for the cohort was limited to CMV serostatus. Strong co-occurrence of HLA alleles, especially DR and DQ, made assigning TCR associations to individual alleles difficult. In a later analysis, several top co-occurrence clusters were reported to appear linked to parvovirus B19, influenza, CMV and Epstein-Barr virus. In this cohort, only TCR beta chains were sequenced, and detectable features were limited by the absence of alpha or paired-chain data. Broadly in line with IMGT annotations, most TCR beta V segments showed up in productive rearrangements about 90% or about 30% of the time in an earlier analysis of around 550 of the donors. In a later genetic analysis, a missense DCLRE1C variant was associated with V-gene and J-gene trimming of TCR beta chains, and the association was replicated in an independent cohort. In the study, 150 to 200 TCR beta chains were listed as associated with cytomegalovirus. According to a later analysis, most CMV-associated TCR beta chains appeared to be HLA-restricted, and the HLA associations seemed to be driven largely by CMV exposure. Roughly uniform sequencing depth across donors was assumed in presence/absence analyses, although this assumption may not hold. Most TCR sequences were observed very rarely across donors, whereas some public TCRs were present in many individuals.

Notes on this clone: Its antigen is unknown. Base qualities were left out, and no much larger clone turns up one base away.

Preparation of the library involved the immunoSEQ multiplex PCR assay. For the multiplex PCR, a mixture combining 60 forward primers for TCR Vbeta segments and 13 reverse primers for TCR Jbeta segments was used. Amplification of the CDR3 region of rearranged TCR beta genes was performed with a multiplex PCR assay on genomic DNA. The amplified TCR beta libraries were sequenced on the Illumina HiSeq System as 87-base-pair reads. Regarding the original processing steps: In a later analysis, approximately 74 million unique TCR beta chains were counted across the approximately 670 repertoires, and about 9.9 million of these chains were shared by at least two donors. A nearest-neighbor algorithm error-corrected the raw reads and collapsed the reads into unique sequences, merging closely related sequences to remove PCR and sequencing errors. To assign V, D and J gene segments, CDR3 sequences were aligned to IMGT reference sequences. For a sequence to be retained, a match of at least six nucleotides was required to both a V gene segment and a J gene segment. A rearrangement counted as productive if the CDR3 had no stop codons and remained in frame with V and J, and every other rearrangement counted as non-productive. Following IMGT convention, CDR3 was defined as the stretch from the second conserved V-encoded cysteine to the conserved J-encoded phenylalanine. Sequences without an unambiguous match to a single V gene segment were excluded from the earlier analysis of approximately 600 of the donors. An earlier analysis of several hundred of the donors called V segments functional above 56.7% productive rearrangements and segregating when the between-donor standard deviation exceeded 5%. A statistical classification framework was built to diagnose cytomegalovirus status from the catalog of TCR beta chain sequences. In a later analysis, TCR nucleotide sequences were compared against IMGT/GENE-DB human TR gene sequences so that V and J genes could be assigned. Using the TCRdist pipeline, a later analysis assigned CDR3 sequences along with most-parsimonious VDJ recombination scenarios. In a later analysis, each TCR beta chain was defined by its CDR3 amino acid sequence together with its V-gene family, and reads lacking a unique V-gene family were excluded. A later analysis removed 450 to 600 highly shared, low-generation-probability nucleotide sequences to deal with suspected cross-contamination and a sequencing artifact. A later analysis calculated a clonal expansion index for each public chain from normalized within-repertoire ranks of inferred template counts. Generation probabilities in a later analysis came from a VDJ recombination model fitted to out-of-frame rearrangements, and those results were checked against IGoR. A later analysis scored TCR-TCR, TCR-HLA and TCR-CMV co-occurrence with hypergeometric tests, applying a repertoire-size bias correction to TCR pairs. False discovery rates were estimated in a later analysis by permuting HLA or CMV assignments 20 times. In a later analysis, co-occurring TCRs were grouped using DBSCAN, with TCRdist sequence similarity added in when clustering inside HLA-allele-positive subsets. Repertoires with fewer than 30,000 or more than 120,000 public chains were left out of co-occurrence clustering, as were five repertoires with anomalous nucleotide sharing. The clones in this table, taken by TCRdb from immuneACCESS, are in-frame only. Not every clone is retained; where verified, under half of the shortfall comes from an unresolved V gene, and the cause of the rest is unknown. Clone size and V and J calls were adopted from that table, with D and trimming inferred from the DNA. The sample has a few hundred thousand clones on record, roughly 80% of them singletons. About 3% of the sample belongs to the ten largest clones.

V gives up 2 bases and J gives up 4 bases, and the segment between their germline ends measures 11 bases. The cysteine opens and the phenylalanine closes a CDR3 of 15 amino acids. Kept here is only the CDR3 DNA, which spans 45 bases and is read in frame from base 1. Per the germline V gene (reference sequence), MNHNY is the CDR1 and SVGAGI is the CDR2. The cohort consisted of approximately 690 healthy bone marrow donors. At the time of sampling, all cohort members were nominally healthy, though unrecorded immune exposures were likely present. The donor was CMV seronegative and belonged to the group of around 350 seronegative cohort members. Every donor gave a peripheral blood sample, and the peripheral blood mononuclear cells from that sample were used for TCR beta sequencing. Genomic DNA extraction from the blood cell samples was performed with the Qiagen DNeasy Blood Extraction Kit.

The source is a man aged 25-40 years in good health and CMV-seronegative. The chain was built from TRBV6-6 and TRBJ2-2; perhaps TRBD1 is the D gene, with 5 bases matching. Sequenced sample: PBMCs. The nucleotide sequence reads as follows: TGTGCCAGCAGTTACAGGCAGGGTGGCACCGGGGAGCTGTTTTTT. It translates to CASSYRQGGTGELFF.